The 18 T cell receptor beta chains listed next were all sequenced from one sample in a study of T-cell reconstitution after alpha-beta-depleted transplantation in children. The authors prepared the TCRbeta library with unique molecular identifiers. Using its own MiXCR run on the PCR reads, TCRdb lists one record per CDR3 protein. The sample lists about 350,000 distinct CDR3 sequences; roughly 13% were seen once. Sequenced here: PBMCs, sampled from the stem cell graft. These receptors were obtained from a human donor who donated a stem cell graft to a child with Fanconi anemia.

V and J are TRBV6-2 or TRBV6-3 and TRBJ2-1; D is undetermined. This CDR3 has 11 amino acids. Germline CDR1 reads MNHEY; CDR2 reads SVGEGT. Trimming removed 5 bases at V and 9 bases at J, with 8 bases between. The CDR3 reads CASSTVFEQFF. CDR3 DNA: TGTGCCAGCAGTACTGTATTTGAGCAGTTCTTC.

This chain uses TRBV7-9 with TRBJ2-1; D may be TRBD1 (7 bases). The CDR3 is 14 amino acids. Germline CDR1 SEHNR, CDR2 FQNEAQ (reference sequence). The V gene lost 7 bases and the J gene lost 6 bases, with 16 bases spanning the gap. The DNA of the CDR3 is TGTGCCAGCACCCAGGGGGGTTTCGTCAATGAGCAGTTCTTC. This encodes CASTQGGFVNEQFF.

The V call is TRBV5-1, the J call TRBJ2-2; 13 bases are a match to TRBD2. The CDR3 runs 17 residues. Unmatched junction bases numbered 4, after V lost 4 bases and J lost 1 base. Per the germline V gene, CDR1 is SGHRS and CDR2 is YFSETQ. CDR3: CASSPTSGGLNTGELFF. CDR3 nucleotide sequence: TGCGCCAGCAGCCCGACTAGCGGGGGGTTGAACACCGGGGAGCTGTTTTTT.

The sample holds a few counts of this clonotype. The CDR3 nucleotides are TGCAGCGTTCATTTGACAGGATTGAACACTGAAGCTTTCTTT. The encoded protein is CSVHLTGLNTEAFF. The chain combines TRBV29-1 with TRBJ1-1, with D possibly TRBD1 on 6 matching bases. V lost 5 bases and J 0 bases, leaving 13 bases between the germline ends. The CDR3 covers 14 residues. Germline CDR1 SQVTM, CDR2 ANQGSEA.

This clonotype was detected ten times or more. This chain links TRBV4-2 with TRBJ1-2, with D unresolved. The CDR3 is 14 amino acids. Trimming took 0 bases from V and 6 from J, leaving 11 bases between them. Germline V CDR1 and CDR2: LGHNA, YNFKEQ. CDR3 protein: CASSQDEGGHGYTF. In nucleotides, the CDR3 is TGTGCCAGCAGCCAAGATGAGGGAGGGCATGGCTACACCTTC.

This clonotype was recorded once. The V call is TRBV7-9, the J call TRBJ2-2; D possibly corresponds to TRBD1 (6 bases). The CDR3 runs to 16 residues. Germline values: CDR1 SEHNR, CDR2 FQNEAQ (reference sequence). V was clipped by 5 bases and J by 6 bases, with 19 bases between them. The CDR3 is CASSTTLQGWAGELFF. DNA for the CDR3: TGTGCCAGCAGCACAACCTTACAGGGATGGGCCGGGGAGCTGTTTTTT.

The sample holds a few counts of this clonotype. The chain has TRBV5-1 and TRBJ1-2; TRBD1 is a possible D gene (5 bases). Germline V gives CDR1 SGHRS, CDR2 YFSETQ. With 5 bases removed from V and 0 bases from J, the gap between germline ends came to 20 bases. CDR3 length: 17 amino acids. The CDR3 spells CASRTGTAPYSNYGYTF. As DNA, the CDR3 is TGCGCCAGCAGGACTGGGACGGCCCCTTATTCTAACTATGGCTACACCTTC.

The V gene is TRBV5-1, the J gene TRBJ1-1; perhaps TRBD1 as D (5 bases). This CDR3 region has 13 residues. Germline values: CDR1 SGHRS, CDR2 YFSETQ. V shed 0 bases and J shed 6 bases, with 9 bases lying between them. CDR3 DNA: TGCGCCAGCAGCTTGGCGGGGGTTCCTGAAGCTTTCTTT. It codes for CASSLAGVPEAFF.

The rearrangement links TRBV12-3 or TRBV12-4 to TRBJ2-2, with a possible D match to TRBD1 (6 bases). The CDR3 runs to 15 residues. The V end lost 7 bases, the J end lost 1 base, and 13 bases lay between the germline ends. CDR3 sequence (DNA): TGTGCCAGCACATCCAGGGGTCTGAACACCGGGGAGCTGTTTTTT. It encodes CASTSRGLNTGELFF.

This clonotype occurred a few times. The chain uses TRBV20-1 and TRBJ1-1; D gene unclear. Germline CDR1 is DFQATT and CDR2 is SNEGSKA (reference sequence). V shed 6 bases and J shed 11 bases, with 13 bases lying between them. The CDR3 loop spans 10 amino acids. This CDR3 reads CSAWSGGAFF. The CDR3, as DNA: TGCAGTGCCTGGTCCGGAGGCGCTTTCTTT.

This clonotype appeared many times. V is TRBV6-2 or TRBV6-3 and J is TRBJ2-1; D remains ambiguous. The CDR3 has 14 amino acids. The V end was cut by 0 bases, the J end by 16 bases, with 19 bases between. CDR1 and CDR2 from the germline V gene are MNHEY and SVGEGT. CDR3 sequence reads: CASSYSAPPSWEFF. Here the CDR3 DNA reads TGTGCCAGCAGTTACTCGGCTCCGCCTAGTTGGGAATTCTTC.

Written as DNA, the CDR3 is TGCAGCGTTGAAAAGGGGGTCTATGGCTACACCTTC. Its protein is CSVEKGVYGYTF. This chain joins TRBV29-1 and TRBJ1-2; tentative D call: TRBD1 (6 bases). With 2 bases removed from V and 4 bases from J, the gap between germline ends came to 8 bases. Germline V gives CDR1 SQVTM, CDR2 ANQGSEA. CDR3 size: 12 residues.

V and J are TRBV6-2 or TRBV6-3 and TRBJ1-5; no reliable D call. Per the germline V gene, CDR1 is MNHEY and CDR2 is SVGEGT. Deletions cut 4 bases from V and 0 bases from J, with 7 bases between. This CDR3 is 14 amino acids long. The CDR3 region has the DNA TGTGCCAGCAGTTGGAGCAATAGCAATCAGCCCCAGCATTTT. The encoded protein is CASSWSNSNQPQHF.

This clonotype was recorded many times. The CDR3 sequence: CASSLVENPYEQYF. The CDR3 region has the DNA TGCGCCAGCAGCTTAGTAGAAAACCCCTACGAGCAGTACTTC. The chain uses TRBV5-1 and TRBJ2-7; D uncertain. This CDR3 spans 14 amino acids. In germline, CDR1 is SGHRS, CDR2 YFSETQ. V lost 2 bases and J 2 bases, leaving 11 bases between the germline ends.

CDR3 amino acids: CASSYKGTGGYEQYF. The CDR3 coding sequence is TGTGCCAGCAGTTACAAGGGGACAGGGGGATACGAGCAGTACTTC. The chain joins TRBV6-5 to TRBJ2-7; 11 nucleotides line up with TRBD1. Trimming took 2 bases from V and 4 from J; bases not matched to a gene: 4. The CDR3 loop spans 15 amino acids. CDR1 MNHEY and CDR2 SVGAGI come from the germline V gene.

The chain links TRBV3-1 to TRBJ1-1; D is ambiguous. The V and J ends lost 4 bases and 3 bases respectively, with 12 bases between them. The CDR3 runs to 14 residues. From germline, CDR1 is LGHDT and CDR2 YNNKEL (reference sequence). The CDR3 sequence is CASSLANGDTEAFF. The DNA of the CDR3 is TGTGCCAGCAGCCTGGCCAATGGTGACACTGAAGCTTTCTTT. The full variable domain, its missing parts supplied by reference TRBV3-1 and TRBJ1-1, is DTAVSQTPKYLVTQMGNDKSIKCEQNLGHDTMYWYKQDSKKFLKIMFSYNNKELIINETVPNRFSPKSPDKAHLNLHINSLELGDSAVYFCASSLANGDTEAFFGQGTRLTVV.

This clonotype was recorded many times. The gene calls are TRBV29-1 and TRBJ1-1; 8 bases fit TRBD1. The CDR3 is made up of 15 amino acids. The trim removed 4 bases at V and 2 bases at J, leaving 9 bases unmatched. Looked up from germline, CDR1 is SQVTM and CDR2 is ANQGSEA. The CDR3 nucleotides are TGCAGCGTTGGAGGCGGGACAGGAATAAACACTGAAGCTTTCTTT. As protein: CSVGGGTGINTEAFF.

This clonotype was seen a handful of times. The chain joins TRBV4-2 to TRBJ1-2; 8 nucleotides agree with TRBD1. Germline CDR1 is LGHNA and CDR2 is YNFKEQ. V dropped 6 bases and J dropped 3; count of bases not matched to a gene: 6. The CDR3 has 14 amino acids. This chain's CDR3 is CASSPTQGDYGYTF. The CDR3 DNA follows: TGTGCCAGCAGTCCTACACAGGGGGACTATGGCTACACCTTC.